One T cell receptor beta chain is described in this entry. What it binds is not known. This specimen comes from a study of cytomegalovirus exposure and HLA in healthy donors. Whole-study findings and limits: Donors belonging to an Asian-associated ancestry cluster reportedly showed fewer N-insertions in productive TCRs than the roughly 670-donor mean, according to what a later analysis found. DRB1 showed the most TCR associations and HLA-C the fewest in a later analysis, as rates varied by HLA locus.

Amplification used 60 Vbeta primers and 13 Jbeta primers. Sequencing used immunoSEQ multiplex PCR; TCRdb keeps in-frame clones, though not all of them. This table has about 200,000 clones, 75% to 90% appearing once. This CDR3 comprises 16 residues. V gave up 0 bases and J gave up 2 bases; unmatched junction bases: 7. Per the germline V gene, CDR1 is LNHNV and CDR2 is YYDKDF (reference sequence). The receptor was derived from a woman in her thirties in good health and CMV-seronegative. Sequenced material: PBMCs. The chain combines TRBV15 with TRBJ2-7; 7 nucleotides agree with TRBD2. The CDR3 sequence is CATSRDPGTTTYEQYF. CDR3 nucleotide sequence: TGTGCCACCAGCAGAGATCCCGGGACTACCACCTACGAGCAGTACTTC.